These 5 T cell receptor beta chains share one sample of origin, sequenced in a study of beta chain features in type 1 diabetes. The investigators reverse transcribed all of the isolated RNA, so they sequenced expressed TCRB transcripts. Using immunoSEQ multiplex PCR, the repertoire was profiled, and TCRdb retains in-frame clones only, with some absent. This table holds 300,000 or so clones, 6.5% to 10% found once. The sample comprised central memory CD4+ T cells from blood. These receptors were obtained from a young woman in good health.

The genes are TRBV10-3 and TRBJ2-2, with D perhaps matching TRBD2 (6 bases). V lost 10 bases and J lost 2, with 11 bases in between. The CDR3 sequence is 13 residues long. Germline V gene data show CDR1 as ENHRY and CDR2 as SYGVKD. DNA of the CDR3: TGTGCCACCGCGCGGGAAAACACCGGGGAGCTGTTTTTT. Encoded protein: CATARENTGELFF.

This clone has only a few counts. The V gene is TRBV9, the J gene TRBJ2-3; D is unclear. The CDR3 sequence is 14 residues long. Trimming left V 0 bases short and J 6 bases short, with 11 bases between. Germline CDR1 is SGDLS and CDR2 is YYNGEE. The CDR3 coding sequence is TGTGCCAGCAGCGTAGACCAAAGGGCGGATACGCAGTATTTT. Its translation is CASSVDQRADTQYF.

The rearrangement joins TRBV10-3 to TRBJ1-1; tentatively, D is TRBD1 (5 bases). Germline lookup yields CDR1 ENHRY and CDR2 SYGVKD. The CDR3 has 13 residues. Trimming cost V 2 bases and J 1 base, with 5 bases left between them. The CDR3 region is CAISERGNTEAFF. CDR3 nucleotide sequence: TGTGCCATCAGTGAGAGGGGGAACACTGAAGCTTTCTTT.

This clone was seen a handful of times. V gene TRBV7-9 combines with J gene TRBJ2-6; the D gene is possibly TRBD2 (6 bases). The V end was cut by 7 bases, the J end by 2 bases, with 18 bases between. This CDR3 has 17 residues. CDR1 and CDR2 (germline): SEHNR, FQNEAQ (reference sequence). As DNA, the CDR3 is TGTGCCAGCACCGGTCCTCGGGAGTTCGCTGGGGCCAACGTCCTGACTTTC. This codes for CASTGPREFAGANVLTF.

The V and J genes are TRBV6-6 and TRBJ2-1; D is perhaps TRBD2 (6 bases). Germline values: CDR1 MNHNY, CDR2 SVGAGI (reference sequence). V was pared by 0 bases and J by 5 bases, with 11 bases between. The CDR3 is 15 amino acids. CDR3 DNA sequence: TGTGCCAGCAGTTACTCCCCTAGCGTCGACAATGAGCAGTTCTTC. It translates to CASSYSPSVDNEQFF.